This TCR beta chain was identified during a study of cytomegalovirus exposure and HLA in healthy donors. Study results and limitations: Owing to their indistinguishability, certain V segments, notably TRBV6-2 and TRBV6-3, were excluded. Later on, an analysis tied about 17,000 TCR beta sequences to HLA alleles at 0.05 false discovery rate.

This clone has only a few counts. As yet, its antigen is unknown. 13 Jbeta primers and 60 Vbeta primers were used for the PCR. Sequenced by immunoSEQ multiplex PCR; TCRdb stores in-frame clones only, minus some. This table holds 90,000 to 150,000 clones, around 77% found once. The V and J ends lost 6 bases and 7 bases respectively, with 12 bases between them. The CDR3 loop spans 12 amino acids. Germline values: CDR1 MDHEN, CDR2 SYDVKM. Sequencing used PBMCs. The chain uses TRBV28 and TRBJ1-1; tentatively, D is TRBD1 (6 bases). This TCR derives from a human donor in good health. CDR3 in amino acids: CASSLGQFEAFF. As DNA, the CDR3 is TGTGCCAGCAGCCTTGGACAGTTTGAAGCTTTCTTT. Based on the CDR3 plus reference TRBV28 and TRBJ1-1, the full variable domain is DVKVTQSSRYLVKRTGEKVFLECVQDMDHENMFWYRQDPGLGLRLIYFSYDVKMKEKGDIPEGYSVSREKKERFSLILESASTNQTSMYLCASSLGQFEAFFGQGTRLTVV.